The 21 T cell receptor beta chains below all came from one sample that was sequenced in a study of blood T cells in healthy people across ages. Together with a sample-barcoded 5' primer, a J-beta primer mix was included in a second PCR lasting 7 to 11 cycles. One entry per CDR3 protein results from TCRdb running MiXCR on the 5' RACE reads. In the table there are 600,000 to 800,000 distinct CDR3 sequences, 52% of which are singletons. The sample taken for sequencing was blood. The receptors originated from an elderly woman in good health.

This clonotype appeared many times. The CDR3 region is CASSQPGVRSYNEQFF. The CDR3 region has the DNA TGTGCCAGCAGCCAACCAGGGGTTCGGTCCTACAATGAGCAGTTCTTC. The genes are TRBV4-2 and TRBJ2-1, with D tentatively TRBD1 (6 bases). V lost 2 bases and J 1 base, leaving 12 bases between the germline ends. CDR1 and CDR2 (germline): LGHNA, YNFKEQ. This CDR3 region has 16 residues.

As for this clonotype: A read error may explain this, as a much larger clone is one base away. The chain links TRBV12-3 or TRBV12-4 to TRBJ2-1, with D unresolved. CDR3 length: 15 residues. CDR3: CASSFVAPAYNGQFF. The CDR3 bases are TGTGCCAGCAGTTTCGTTGCTCCAGCCTACAATGGGCAGTTCTTC.

The gene calls are TRBV10-3 and TRBJ2-5; 11 bases match TRBD2. The J segment lost 6 bases and the V segment lost 5 bases, leaving 5 bases of the junction unmatched. The germline V gene encodes CDR1 ENHRY and CDR2 SYGVKD. CDR3 length: 14 amino acids. The CDR3 sequence is CAISISGGAKTQYF. The CDR3 bases are TGTGCCATCAGTATTAGCGGGGGGGCGAAGACCCAGTACTTC.

The rearrangement joins TRBV29-1 to TRBJ2-5; 8 nucleotides line up with TRBD1. This CDR3 spans 13 amino acids. CDR1 is SQVTM, CDR2 ANQGSEA, per germline. Trimming took 4 bases from V and 11 from J; bases not matched to a gene: 12. The CDR3 protein is CSVGKDRANEQYF. CDR3 nucleotides: TGCAGCGTTGGGAAGGACAGGGCCAATGAGCAGTACTTC. Full variable domain (remainder filled in from reference TRBV29-1 and TRBJ2-5): SAVISQKPSRDICQRGTSLTIQCQVDSQVTMMFWYRQQPGQSLTLIATANQGSEATYESGFVIDKFPISRPNLTFSTLTVSNMSPEDSSIYLCSVGKDRANEQYFGPGTRLLVL.

This clonotype was detected only once. The chain recombines TRBV15 with TRBJ2-7; D gene ambiguous. The closer fit of TRBJ2-5 to the DNA end suggests the J call may be wrong. Germline CDR1 LNHNV, CDR2 YYDKDF (reference sequence). The CDR3 runs 16 residues. The DNA for the CDR3 is TGTGCCACCAGCAGAGATCGTCCGATTTTGGGGGAGACCCAGTACTTC. This codes for CATSRDRPILGETQYF.

This clonotype was counted between two and nine times. The chain uses TRBV5-1 and TRBJ1-1; a possible D gene is TRBD1 (5 bases). The CDR3 runs to 14 residues. The germline V gene has CDR1 SGHRS and CDR2 YFSETQ. Trimming removed 1 base from V and 8 bases from J, with 15 bases in between. The CDR3 region has the DNA TGCGCCAGCAGCTTGCTCCAAACACAGGCGGAAGCTTTCTTT. It specifies CASSLLQTQAEAFF. Full variable domain (missing parts from reference TRBV5-1 and TRBJ1-1): KAGVTQTPRYLIKTRGQQVTLSCSPISGHRSVSWYQQTPGQGLQFLFEYFSETQRNKGNFPGRFSGRQFSNSRSEMNVSTLELGDSALYLCASSLLQTQAEAFFGQGTRLTVV.

Worth noting for this clonotype: A read error is possible here, since a much larger clone lies one base away. The chain has TRBV5-1 and TRBJ2-5, with TRBD2 matching over 16 bases. The CDR3 covers 17 residues. Looked up from germline, CDR1 is SGHRS and CDR2 is YFSETQ. J gave up 11 bases and V 4 bases, and 14 bases lay outside the gene matches. CDR3 sequence: CASSPGLAGGLYNEQYF. The CDR3 coding sequence is TGCGCCAGCAGCCCGGGACTAGCGGGGGGGCTTTACAATGAGCAGTACTTC.

CDR3 in DNA: TGCAGCGTTGAACCTAAAGATACCTACAATGAGCAGTTCTTC. Protein: CSVEPKDTYNEQFF. V is TRBV29-1 and J is TRBJ2-1; no definite D call. The CDR3 length is 14 residues. The germline gives CDR1 SQVTM, CDR2 ANQGSEA. Between the trimmed V and J ends, which lost 2 bases and 2 bases, there was a span of 10 bases.

This chain uses TRBV27 with TRBJ2-7; 7 positions agree with TRBD1. The CDR3 loop spans 15 amino acids. J was trimmed by 2 bases and V by 2 bases; bases with no gene match: 6. The germline V gene encodes CDR1 MNHEY and CDR2 SMNVEV (reference sequence). The CDR3 coding sequence is TGTGCCAGCAGTTTAGCGGCTCAGGGGGCCTACGAGCAGTACTTC. Its translation: CASSLAAQGAYEQYF.

This rearrangement joins TRBV7-9 to TRBJ2-6, with 8 bases that match TRBD1. This CDR3 is 20 amino acids long. Per germline, CDR1 SEHNR and CDR2 FQNEAQ (reference sequence). Unmatched junction bases numbered 14, after V lost 4 bases and J lost 0 bases. The CDR3 DNA follows: TGTGCCAGCAGCTCCGAGGGGACAGGCCTAGGCAGCTCTGGGGCCAACGTCCTGACTTTC. It is translated as CASSSEGTGLGSSGANVLTF. The variable domain in full, completed from reference TRBV7-9 and TRBJ2-6, reads DTGVSQNPRHKITKRGQNVTFRCDPISEHNRLYWYRQTLGQGPEFLTYFQNEAQLEKSRLLSDRFSAERPKGSFSTLEIQRTEQGDSAMYLCASSSEGTGLGSSGANVLTFGAGSRLTVL.

This chain joins TRBV4-3 and TRBJ2-3, with 8 bases aligning to TRBD1. The germline V gene has CDR1 LGHNA and CDR2 YSLEER. The trim removed 2 bases at V and 5 bases at J, leaving 3 bases unmatched. The CDR3 totals 14 residues. CDR3 in amino acids: CASSQKQGGDTQYF. DNA for the CDR3: TGCGCCAGCAGCCAAAAACAGGGGGGAGATACGCAGTATTTT.

The CDR3 region has the DNA TGCAGTGCTACGGGGACAGGGTTCACCTACAATGAGCAGTTCTTC. It specifies CSATGTGFTYNEQFF. The V gene is TRBV20-1, the J gene TRBJ2-1; 9 nucleotides agree with TRBD1. CDR1 is DFQATT and CDR2 is SNEGSKA in the germline V gene (reference sequence). V shed 4 bases and J 2 bases; nucleotides not matched to a gene: 6. This CDR3 contains 15 residues.

As for this clonotype: The junction shows a germline mismatch at one end, possibly a read error. The CDR3 protein is CAGSRDGGYEQYF. The CDR3 DNA is TGCGCCGGCAGCAGGGATGGCGGCTACGAGCAGTACTTC. This chain links TRBV5-1 with TRBJ2-7, with D possibly TRBD1 on 5 matching bases. The CDR3 has 13 amino acids. Germline values: CDR1 SGHRS, CDR2 YFSETQ.

This clonotype was counted at least ten times. This rearrangement joins TRBV12-3 or TRBV12-4 to TRBJ1-5; no clear D gene. The CDR3 length is 12 residues. The V gene lost 3 bases and the J gene lost 2 bases, with 2 bases spanning the gap. CDR3 nucleotide sequence: TGTGCCAGCAGTTTGGGCAATCAGCCCCAGCATTTT. It is translated as CASSLGNQPQHF.

The chain employs TRBV9 and TRBJ1-1, with a weak D call TRBD1 (6 bases). The CDR3 contains 13 residues. V dropped 0 bases and J dropped 11 bases, with 14 bases sitting between them. CDR1 and CDR2 (germline): SGDLS, YYNGEE. CDR3 DNA sequence: TGTGCCAGCAGCGTAGGGGGGCTTGGTCCCGCTTTCTTT. It codes for CASSVGGLGPAFF.

The chain employs TRBV7-9 and TRBJ2-5, with unresolved D. CDR3 length: 15 amino acids. Trimming stripped 5 bases from V and 4 bases from J, with 17 bases between. The germline V gene encodes CDR1 SEHNR and CDR2 FQNEAQ (reference sequence). CDR3 sequence reads: CASSPYPRAPETQYF. CDR3 DNA: TGTGCCAGCAGCCCATATCCTAGGGCGCCAGAGACCCAGTACTTC.

As concerns this clonotype: A much bigger clone sits one base away, suggesting this may be a read error. The gene calls are TRBV7-8 and TRBJ2-5; D may be TRBD1 (7 bases). Germline CDR1 SGHVS, CDR2 FQNEAQ. The CDR3 is 14 amino acids. The V and J ends lost 5 bases and 2 bases respectively, with 12 bases between them. CDR3 protein: CASSPGGQQETQYF. The CDR3 region has the DNA TGTGCCAGCAGCCCAGGGGGGCAGCAAGAGACCCAGTACTTC.

The chain employs TRBV5-1 and TRBJ2-7; weak D call: TRBD1 (5 bases). Germline V gene lookup returns CDR1 SGHRS and CDR2 YFSETQ. Trimming removed 0 bases from V and 3 bases from J, with 7 bases in between. This CDR3 spans 13 amino acids. CDR3 in amino acids: CASSLEDIYEQYF. CDR3 coding DNA: TGCGCCAGCAGCTTGGAGGACATCTACGAGCAGTACTTC.

This clonotype was counted at least ten times. The CDR3, as DNA: TGTGCCAGCAGCTTCTATGGCTACACCTTC. This sequence encodes CASSFYGYTF. The chain has TRBV7-6 and TRBJ1-2; D is undetermined. The germline V gene encodes CDR1 SGHVS and CDR2 FNYEAQ. CDR3 size: 10 residues. V was pared by 3 bases and J by 4 bases, with 0 bases between.

Notes on this clonotype: This sequence may be a read error, since a much larger clone differs from it by one base. This chain connects TRBV5-1 to TRBJ2-1; a possible D gene is TRBD1 (6 bases). The CDR3 contains 15 residues. Germline V lookup: CDR1 SGHRS, CDR2 YFSETQ. CDR3 coding DNA: TGCACCAGCAGCTACCTCTCGACAGGAAGTAATGAGCAGTTCTTC. Translated, it gives CTSSYLSTGSNEQFF.

On this clonotype: The germline gene is not matched at one end of the junction; a read error may be the cause. In nucleotides, the CDR3 is TGTGCCGTCAGTGAGTCGCGTGAGACCCAGTACTTC. As protein: CAVSESRETQYF. The V call is TRBV10-3, the J call TRBJ2-5; unclear D gene. The germline CDR1 and CDR2 sequences are ENHRY and SYGVKD. This CDR3 is 12 amino acids long.